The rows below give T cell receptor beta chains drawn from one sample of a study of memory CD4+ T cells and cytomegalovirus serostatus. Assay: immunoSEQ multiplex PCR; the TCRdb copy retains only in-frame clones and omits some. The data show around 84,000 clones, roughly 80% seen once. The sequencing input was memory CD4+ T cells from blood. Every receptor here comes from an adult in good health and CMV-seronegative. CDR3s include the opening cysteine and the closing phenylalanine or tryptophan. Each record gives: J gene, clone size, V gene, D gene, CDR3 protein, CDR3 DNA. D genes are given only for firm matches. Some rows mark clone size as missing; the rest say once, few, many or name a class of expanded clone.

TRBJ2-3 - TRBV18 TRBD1 CASSPDRARSTDTQYF TGTGCCAGCTCACCCGACAGGGCCCGGAGCACAGATACGCAGTATTTT
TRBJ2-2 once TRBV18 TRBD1 CASSPSGQRTGELFF TGTGCCAGCTCACCATCGGGACAGAGGACCGGGGAGCTGTTTTTT
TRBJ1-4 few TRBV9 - CASSVGLNEKLFF TGTGCCAGCAGCGTAGGGCTCAATGAAAAACTGTTTTTT
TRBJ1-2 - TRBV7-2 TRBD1 CASRQGVSPYGYTF TGTGCCAGCCGCCAGGGGGTCTCCCCCTATGGCTACACCTTC
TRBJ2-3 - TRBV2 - CASSERLVLRYTQYF TGTGCCAGCAGTGAACGGCTGGTTTTGAGATATACGCAGTATTTT
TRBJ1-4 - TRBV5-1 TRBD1 CASRPTGGANKLFF TGCGCCAGCAGACCGACAGGGGGCGCGAATAAACTGTTTTTT
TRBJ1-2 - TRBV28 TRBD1 CASTGGAGYGYTF TGTGCCAGCACAGGGGGCGCCGGCTATGGCTACACCTTC
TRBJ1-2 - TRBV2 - CASSARGFYGYTF TGTGCCAGCAGTGCTCGGGGTTTCTATGGCTACACCTTC
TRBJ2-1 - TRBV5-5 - CASSLAGGPQNEQFF TGTGCCAGCAGCTTGGCGGGTGGACCGCAGAATGAGCAGTTCTTC
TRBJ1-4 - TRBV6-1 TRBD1 CASNLDRPNEKLFF TGTGCCAGCAACCTGGACAGGCCTAATGAAAAACTGTTTTTT
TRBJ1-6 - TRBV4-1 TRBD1 CASSRSDRGFSPLHF TGCGCCAGCAGCCGGTCCGACAGGGGTTTTTCACCCCTCCACTTT
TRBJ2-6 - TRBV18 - CASSPDSPFSGANVLTF TGTGCCAGCTCACCCGACAGTCCCTTCTCTGGGGCCAACGTCCTGACTTTC
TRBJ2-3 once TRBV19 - CASSIALGPHRHTQYF TGTGCCAGTAGTATAGCTCTGGGACCCCACCGTCATACGCAGTATTTT
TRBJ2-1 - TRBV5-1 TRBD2 CASSPTSGGGYNEQFF TGCGCCAGCAGCCCAACTAGCGGGGGGGGCTACAATGAGCAGTTCTTC
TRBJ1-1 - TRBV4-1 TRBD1 CASSQGQGIGAEAFF TGCGCCAGCAGCCAAGGACAGGGTATCGGGGCTGAAGCTTTCTTT
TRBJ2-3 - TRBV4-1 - CASSLRVGSTDTQYF TGCGCCAGCAGCTTAAGGGTGGGGAGCACAGATACGCAGTATTTT
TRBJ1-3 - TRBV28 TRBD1 CASLDRGYRESGNTIYF TGTGCCAGCCTCGACAGGGGGTATAGAGAATCTGGAAACACCATATATTTT
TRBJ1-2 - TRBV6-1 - CASSGQWSGGYTF TGTGCCAGCAGTGGCCAGTGGAGTGGGGGCTACACCTTC
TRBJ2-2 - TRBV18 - CASSPSQGSGTGELFF TGTGCCAGCTCACCGAGTCAAGGTTCGGGCACCGGGGAGCTGTTTTTT
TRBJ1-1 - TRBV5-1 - CASSLVGGNTEAFF TGCGCCAGCAGCTTGGTGGGGGGGAACACTGAAGCTTTCTTT